These 32 T cell receptor beta chains originate from one sample sequenced in a study of B cell selection in AIRE deficiency. The method was immunoSEQ multiplex PCR; TCRdb's version includes in-frame clones alone and lacks a portion of them. The table has about 25,000 clones, around 95% seen once. CD4+CD127+ cells were sorted as the conventional CD4 T cells. Sequencing was done on a sample of CD4+CD127+ conventional T cells sorted from PBMCs. The receptors were sampled from a human donor in good health.

The chain joins TRBV30 to TRBJ1-5; 7 bases agree with TRBD1. The junction had 4 bases not matched to a gene; V was cut back by 1 base and J by 7 bases. This CDR3 contains 13 residues. CDR1 is GTSNPN and CDR2 is SVGIG in the germline V gene (reference sequence). The DNA of the CDR3 is TGTGCCTGGAGTGAAGGGGGCGGGCAGCCCCAGCATTTT. Amino acid sequence: CAWSEGGGQPQHF.

The gene calls are TRBV10-3 and TRBJ1-2; D is uncertain. The CDR3 runs 13 residues. Trimming removed 2 bases from V and 6 bases from J, with 10 bases in between. Germline CDR1 ENHRY, CDR2 SYGVKD. Here the CDR3 DNA reads TGTGCCATCAGTGAGAATAGACTCAATGGCTACACCTTC. Its protein product is CAISENRLNGYTF.

This clone occurred once. V gene TRBV6-1 combines with J gene TRBJ1-1, with TRBD1 matching over 10 bases. CDR3 size: 15 residues. Germline V lookup: CDR1 MNHNS, CDR2 SASEGT. Germline trimming cut 7 bases from V and 7 bases from J; bases unmatched to any gene: 12. The CDR3 region is CASMTPTGGKDEAFF. The DNA of the CDR3 is TGTGCCAGCATGACCCCGACAGGGGGCAAAGATGAAGCTTTCTTT.

The rearrangement joins TRBV5-1 to TRBJ2-7; 8 bases fit TRBD2. J lost 0 bases, V lost 4 bases, and 6 bases had no gene match. CDR1 is SGHRS and CDR2 is YFSETQ in the germline V gene. The CDR3 contains 15 residues. CDR3 residues: CASSPAGGASYEQYF. The CDR3 DNA is TGCGCCAGCAGCCCGGCGGGGGGTGCCTCCTACGAGCAGTACTTC.

The V and J genes are TRBV10-1 and TRBJ1-6; 7 bases map to TRBD1. The V and J ends lost 6 bases and 7 bases, in that order; junction bases with no gene match: 3. The CDR3 runs to 13 residues. Germline-derived CDR1 and CDR2 are WNHNN and SYGVQD (reference sequence). The CDR3 DNA reads TGCGCCAGCAGAGAGACAGGGAATTCACCCCTCCACTTT. It translates to CASRETGNSPLHF.

Only one count was recorded for this clone. The chain employs TRBV20-1 and TRBJ2-1, with D uncertain. Trimming took off 5 bases at V and 7 bases at J, with 9 bases between the two ends. Germline CDR1 and CDR2: DFQATT and SNEGSKA (reference sequence). CDR3 length: 11 amino acids. This CDR3 reads CSALTSNEQFF. For the CDR3, the DNA is TGCAGTGCTCTCACCTCGAATGAGCAGTTCTTC.

The genes are TRBV13 and TRBJ2-3; a weak D match, TRBD2 (6 bases). The CDR3 is made up of 15 amino acids. Germline V CDR1 and CDR2: PRHDT, FYEKMQ (reference sequence). V lost 6 bases to trimming and J lost 7 bases, with 20 bases between them. The DNA for the CDR3 is TGTGCCAGCAGGGGGGAGCCCCCGCGGGATCATACGCAGTATTTT. This gives the protein CASRGEPPRDHTQYF.

The J gene is TRBJ1-2, the V gene TRBV10-3; the match to TRBD1 covers 9 bases. The V gene's germline CDR1 is ENHRY and CDR2 SYGVKD. The CDR3 is made up of 15 amino acids. With 4 bases clipped from V and 1 base from J, the junction kept 4 bases outside the gene matches. In DNA form, the CDR3 reads TGTGCCATCAGTGGAACAGGGGGCAATAACTATGGCTACACCTTC. This sequence encodes CAISGTGGNNYGYTF.

The chain links TRBV10-3 to TRBJ2-7, with TRBD2 identical over 9 bases. Germline loops: CDR1 ENHRY, CDR2 SYGVKD. The CDR3 extends over 14 amino acids. Trimming took 10 bases from V and 1 from J; bases not matched to a gene: 8. The CDR3, as DNA: TGTGCCACCACTTTCCTAGCGGGGTCCTACGAGCAGTACTTC. Residues: CATTFLAGSYEQYF.

The rearrangement uses TRBV6-1 and TRBJ1-2; the D gene is possibly TRBD1 (5 bases). Trimming took 2 bases from V and 8 from J, leaving 9 bases between them. CDR3 length: 12 amino acids. Germline V gene lookup returns CDR1 MNHNS and CDR2 SASEGT. Here the CDR3 DNA reads TGTGCCAGCAGTGAATCAGGGTACGGCTACACCTTC. It codes for CASSESGYGYTF.

The V gene is TRBV2, the J gene TRBJ2-2; D may match TRBD1 or TRBD2 (5 bases each). The CDR3 runs 15 residues. V was cut by 6 bases and J by 4 bases, with 15 bases left in between. Germline-derived CDR1 and CDR2 are SNHLY and FYNNEI. CDR3 in amino acids: CASSGTASGTGELFF. The CDR3 bases are TGTGCCAGCAGCGGGACCGCCTCGGGCACCGGGGAGCTGTTTTTT.

The V gene is TRBV5-4, the J gene TRBJ1-1; D unresolved. Germline V gives CDR1 SGHNT, CDR2 YYREEE (reference sequence). The V and J ends lost 4 bases and 4 bases respectively, with 14 bases between them. The CDR3 extends over 14 amino acids. CDR3 amino acids: CASSPGPSATEAFF. DNA for the CDR3: TGTGCCAGCAGCCCCGGGCCCTCGGCCACTGAAGCTTTCTTT.

The V gene is TRBV2, the J gene TRBJ2-1; D may be TRBD2 (6 bases). Trimming removed 2 bases at V and 12 bases at J, with 11 bases between. In germline, CDR1 is SNHLY, CDR2 FYNNEI. The CDR3 is 12 residues long. The CDR3 bases are TGTGCCAGCAGTGAATTGGGGGGTGGGCAGTTCTTC. Protein product: CASSELGGGQFF.

The CDR3 DNA is TGTGCCAGCAGTCGAACCCCCACAGATACGCAGTATTTT. Translating it yields CASSRTPTDTQYF. The chain combines TRBV6-5 with TRBJ2-3, with D hard to call. With 5 bases removed from V and 2 bases from J, the gap between germline ends came to 8 bases. Germline V lookup: CDR1 MNHEY, CDR2 SVGAGI. The length of the CDR3 is 13 residues.

The rearrangement links TRBV5-4 to TRBJ2-5, with D unresolved. This CDR3 region has 14 residues. CDR1 and CDR2 from the germline V gene are SGHNT and YYREEE (reference sequence). V dropped 3 bases and J dropped 1 base, with 10 bases sitting between them. DNA for the CDR3: TGTGCCAGCAGCTCGCGACTCGTCCAAGAGACCCAGTACTTC. It is translated as CASSSRLVQETQYF.

The chain couples TRBV27 to TRBJ1-5; 10 bases fit TRBD1. CDR3 length: 14 amino acids. Unmatched junction bases numbered 7, after V lost 7 bases and J lost 7 bases. CDR1 is MNHEY and CDR2 is SMNVEV in the germline V gene (reference sequence). In nucleotides, the CDR3 is TGTGCCAGCACCAAGACAGGGGGCGGACAGCCCCAGCATTTT. Amino acids: CASTKTGGGQPQHF.

The genes are TRBV27 and TRBJ1-2; 11 bases line up with TRBD1. Germline V CDR1 and CDR2: MNHEY, SMNVEV (reference sequence). This CDR3 is 14 amino acids long. With V trimmed by 4 bases and J by 7 bases, 5 bases remained unmatched. The CDR3 nucleotides are TGTGCCAGCAGTTCCTCGGACAGGGGGCCTGGCTACACCTTC. This encodes CASSSSDRGPGYTF.

This chain joins TRBV7-9 and TRBJ2-5; D perhaps matches TRBD2 (5 bases). Trimming removed 11 bases at V and 4 bases at J, with 11 bases between. The CDR3 is made up of 11 amino acids. CDR1 and CDR2 (germline): SEHNR, FQNEAQ (reference sequence). The chain's CDR3 is CAVQRLETQYF. CDR3 sequence (DNA): TGTGCCGTCCAGCGGCTAGAGACCCAGTACTTC. Full variable domain (remainder filled in from reference TRBV7-9 and TRBJ2-5): DTGVSQNPRHKITKRGQNVTFRCDPISEHNRLYWYRQTLGQGPEFLTYFQNEAQLEKSRLLSDRFSAERPKGSFSTLEIQRTEQGDSAMYLCAVQRLETQYFGPGTRLLVL.

The rearrangement uses TRBV5-4 and TRBJ1-2; a possible D gene is TRBD1 (5 bases). V was cut by 4 bases and J by 2 bases, with 15 bases left in between. The CDR3 has 15 residues. The germline V gene has CDR1 SGHNT and CDR2 YYREEE (reference sequence). The CDR3, as DNA: TGTGCCAGCAGCGACCTAGGGGACTTCAACTATGGCTACACCTTC. It encodes CASSDLGDFNYGYTF.

The chain carries TRBV7-9 and TRBJ1-4; 10 nucleotides align to TRBD1. The CDR3 loop spans 14 amino acids. Germline values: CDR1 SEHNR, CDR2 FQNEAQ (reference sequence). The ends lost 5 bases at V and 7 bases at J; junction bases unmatched: 4. As DNA, the CDR3 is TGTGCCAGCAGCCGAGGGACAGGGGTTGAAAAACTGTTTTTT. This encodes CASSRGTGVEKLFF.

About this clone itself: The junction departs from germline at one end; a sequencing error may be responsible. The V call is TRBV7-7, the J call TRBJ2-5, with 7 bases identical to TRBD2. Germline CDR1 reads SSHAT; CDR2 reads FNYEAQ (reference sequence). The CDR3 loop spans 15 amino acids. CDR3 sequence: CASSLTGGQQETQYF. CDR3 DNA sequence: TGTGCTAGCAGCTTAACGGGAGGCCAACAAGAGACCCAGTACTTC.

In its sample, this clone was seen once. V gene TRBV6-6 combines with J gene TRBJ2-7; TRBD2 agrees at 14 bases. This CDR3 is 15 amino acids long. J gave up 5 bases and V 5 bases, and 5 bases lay outside the gene matches. The germline V gene encodes CDR1 MNHNY and CDR2 SVGAGI (reference sequence). In nucleotides, the CDR3 is TGTGCCAGCAGTACGGGACTAGCGGGAGATGACGAGCAGTACTTC. The encoded protein is CASSTGLAGDDEQYF.

The rearrangement links TRBV27 to TRBJ1-1, with 8 bases matching TRBD1. J lost 8 bases, V lost 5 bases, and 4 bases had no gene match. The CDR3 extends over 12 amino acids. Germline V gene data show CDR1 as MNHEY and CDR2 as SMNVEV (reference sequence). The CDR3 reads CASSVTGGEAFF. As DNA, the CDR3 is TGTGCCAGCAGTGTCACAGGGGGAGAAGCTTTCTTT.

The chain recombines TRBV10-2 with TRBJ1-2; TRBD1 is a possible D gene (6 bases). Germline V gene data show CDR1 as WSHSY and CDR2 as SAAADI. V was clipped by 3 bases and J by 2 bases, with 10 bases between them. There are 14 residues in the CDR3. This CDR3 is CASSEQTGNYGYTF. Written as DNA, the CDR3 is TGCGCCAGCAGTGAACAGACAGGAAACTATGGCTACACCTTC.

V gene TRBV15 combines with J gene TRBJ2-1; TRBD1 is a possible D gene (6 bases). Germline values: CDR1 LNHNV, CDR2 YYDKDF (reference sequence). CDR3 length: 15 amino acids. V dropped 3 bases and J dropped 8 bases, with 17 bases sitting between them. Here the CDR3 DNA reads TGTGCCACCAGCAGGCTACCGGCGAAGGGGGATGAGCAGTTCTTC. Amino acids: CATSRLPAKGDEQFF.

The V call is TRBV7-9, the J call TRBJ2-3; no clear D. Trimming stripped 5 bases from V and 1 base from J, with 7 bases between. Germline CDR1 is SEHNR and CDR2 is FQNEAQ (reference sequence). The CDR3 contains 13 residues. The CDR3 here is CASSLQGTDTQYF. The CDR3 DNA reads as TGTGCCAGCAGCCTGCAGGGCACAGATACGCAGTATTTT.

J is TRBJ2-7 and V is TRBV27; weak D call: TRBD2 (5 bases). Germline-derived CDR1 and CDR2 are MNHEY and SMNVEV (reference sequence). The CDR3 runs to 15 residues. V was pared by 5 bases and J by 3 bases, with 17 bases between. The CDR3 sequence is CASSMWTARVYEQYF. The CDR3 DNA reads TGTGCCAGCAGTATGTGGACGGCGAGGGTCTACGAGCAGTACTTC.

This clone appeared once. The chain uses TRBV2 and TRBJ1-2; a weak D match, TRBD1 (6 bases). The CDR3 length is 14 residues. V shed 6 bases and J shed 3 bases, with 14 bases lying between them. The germline gives CDR1 SNHLY, CDR2 FYNNEI. The CDR3 here is CASRGTGNDYGYTF. The CDR3, as DNA: TGTGCCAGCAGGGGCACAGGGAATGACTATGGCTACACCTTC.

V gene TRBV10-3 combines with J gene TRBJ2-3; D ambiguous. The CDR3 sequence is 14 residues long. Germline V CDR1 and CDR2: ENHRY, SYGVKD. V was pared by 6 bases and J by 3 bases, with 13 bases between. The CDR3 reads CAIRGFDGTDTQYF. CDR3 in DNA: TGTGCCATCAGGGGGTTTGATGGGACAGATACGCAGTATTTT.

The rearrangement uses TRBV11-3 and TRBJ2-6; tentatively, D is TRBD1 (6 bases). V lost 5 bases and J lost 0, with 17 bases in between. The length of the CDR3 is 18 residues. Germline values: CDR1 SGHNT, CDR2 YENEEA. CDR3 DNA: TGTGCCAGCAGCCCTTTTACAGGGCGCGACTCTGGGGCCAACGTCCTGACTTTC. This sequence encodes CASSPFTGRDSGANVLTF.

This sequence joins TRBV16 and TRBJ1-2; D is unclear. The CDR3 contains 15 residues. Per germline, CDR1 KGHSY and CDR2 FQNENV. With 0 bases removed from V and 4 bases from J, the gap between germline ends came to 12 bases. The CDR3 spells CASSQSVVVVYGYTF. In nucleotides, the CDR3 is TGTGCCAGCAGCCAATCTGTAGTTGTCGTCTATGGCTACACCTTC.

About this clone itself: Other DNA sequences in the sample encode the same CDR3. The V call is TRBV9, the J call TRBJ1-3, with a possible D match to TRBD1 (5 bases). Per the germline V gene, CDR1 is SGDLS and CDR2 is YYNGEE. The CDR3 runs to 16 residues. V shed 4 bases and J shed 0 bases, with 14 bases lying between them. Here the CDR3 DNA reads TGTGCCAGCAGCCCCTGGCAGGGACGCTCTGGAAACACCATATATTTT. Protein sequence: CASSPWQGRSGNTIYF. Based on the CDR3 plus reference TRBV9 and TRBJ1-3, the full variable domain is DSGVTQTPKHLITATGQRVTLRCSPRSGDLSVYWYQQSLDQGLQFLIQYYNGEERAKGNILERFSAQQFPDLHSELNLSSLELGDSALYFCASSPWQGRSGNTIYFGEGSWLTVV.